This T cell receptor (beta chain) was documented in a study of shared T cell receptors in the human thymus. Here immunoSEQ multiplex PCR was the method, and the copy in TCRdb shows in-frame clones only, minus some. The table records roughly 700,000 clones, over 75% of them present only once. Per germline, CDR1 SGHDT and CDR2 YYEEEE. Germline trimming cut 8 bases from V and 2 bases from J; bases unmatched to any gene: 6. There are 14 residues in the CDR3. These data were also reused for a study on human thymus T cells. That investigation notes: Healthy Finnish infants undergoing corrective surgery for congenital heart defects provided the donor material. Resections obtained during corrective heart surgery supplied the thymus tissue. Related research examined unrelated individuals and reported that their thymic repertoires overlapped highly.

The sample was thymocytes. This chain links TRBV5-6 with TRBJ1-5; the match to TRBD1 covers 8 bases. The sequence was obtained from a boy less than two years old with a congenital heart defect. The CDR3 DNA follows: TGTGCCAGTCCCGACAGGGGTGGCAATCAGCCCCAGCATTTT. It specifies CASPDRGGNQPQHF.